This T cell receptor (beta chain) was captured by sequencing in a study of post-analysis software for immune sequencing data. On this clonotype: The antigen is unknown.

Study-wide results and caveats: Controls showed lower frequencies than patients for five TRBV segments, and TRBV5-6, TRBV5-1 and TRBV20-1 were among these.

TCR beta libraries were prepared from cDNA with unique molecular identifiers. TCRdb independently ran MiXCR on the PCR reads; one entry per CDR3 protein. The sample holds roughly 800,000 distinct CDR3 sequences, around 45% seen once. This CDR3 has 15 residues. J was trimmed by 7 bases and V by 4 bases; bases with no gene match: 10. Germline CDR1 is SGHDT and CDR2 is YYEEEE. J is TRBJ2-1 and V is TRBV5-6; 8 nucleotides align to TRBD1. The TCR originated in a girl aged 5-17 years with multiple sclerosis. Sequenced material: blood. CDR3 in amino acids: CASSPTGTGTNEQFF. CDR3 bases: TGTGCCAGCAGCCCGACCGGGACAGGTACAAATGAGCAGTTCTTC.